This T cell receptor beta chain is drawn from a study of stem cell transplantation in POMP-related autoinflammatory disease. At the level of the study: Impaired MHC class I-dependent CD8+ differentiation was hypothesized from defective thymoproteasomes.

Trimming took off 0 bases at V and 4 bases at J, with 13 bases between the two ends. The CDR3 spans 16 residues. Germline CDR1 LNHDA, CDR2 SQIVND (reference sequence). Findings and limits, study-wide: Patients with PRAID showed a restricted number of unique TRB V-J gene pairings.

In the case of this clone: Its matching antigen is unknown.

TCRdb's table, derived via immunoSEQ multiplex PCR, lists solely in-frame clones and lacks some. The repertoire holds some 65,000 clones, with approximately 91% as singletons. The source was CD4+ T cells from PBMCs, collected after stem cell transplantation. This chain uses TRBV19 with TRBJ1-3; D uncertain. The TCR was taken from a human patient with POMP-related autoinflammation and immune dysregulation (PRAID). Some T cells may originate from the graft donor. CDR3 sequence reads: CASSIDLSVSGNTIYF. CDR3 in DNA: TGTGCCAGTAGTATAGATCTGTCGGTCTCCGGAAACACCATATATTTT.